This T cell receptor (beta chain) was captured by sequencing in a study of blood T cell repertoires in COVID-19. This CDR3 comprises 14 residues. With V trimmed by 4 bases and J by 7 bases, 4 bases remained unmatched. Germline V gives CDR1 MGHRA, CDR2 YSYEKL. Sequencing was performed with immunoSEQ multiplex PCR; in TCRdb, only in-frame clones are kept and a portion is missing. Of approximately 140,000 clones listed, roughly 88% are singletons. This chain joins TRBV4-1 and TRBJ1-6, with 7 positions matching TRBD1. Sequenced material: peripheral blood. The TCR originated in a man aged 70 or older with active COVID-19. CDR3 coding DNA: TGCGCCAGCAGCCTAGACAGGGCGAATTCACCCCTCCACTTT. This translates into CASSLDRANSPLHF.